This T cell receptor (beta chain) came from a study of human T cells and chemical hapten exposure (dated by TCRdb to about 2021). Describing the broader study: The libraries were sequenced as a pool, and the TCR yield per sample differed mostly because of small variations in library volumes within the pool. Peripheral blood TCR repertoire changes were tracked in vivo in alopecia patients during primary and secondary sensitization to the hapten diphenylcyclopropenone (DPC). For every blood RNA sample, sequencing covered both the TCR alpha and TCR beta chains.

The label giving this sample's time point can be read as: healthy volunteer bleed at 6 weeks. Total RNA was isolated from unfractionated whole blood collected in Tempus Blood RNA tubes. As TCR sequencing controls, five healthy volunteers were used, with blood taken at day 0, 2 weeks and 6 weeks. The CDR3 goes from the cysteine to the phenylalanine over 17 residues. Here the CDR3 DNA is all that survives: 51 bases in frame from base 1. For this chain, trimming is 2 bases at the V end and 5 bases at the J end, and the number of junction bases without a gene match is 10. Reading the germline V gene gives CDR1 SGHRS and CDR2 YFSETQ. Library construction relied on RACE. Sequencing was performed on a NextSeq 500. Library preparation attached unique molecular identifiers to individual cDNA molecules for quantitative, reproducible TCR counting. The authors processed their data as follows. The median number of TCRs per sample was 90,000 to 100,000, ranging from 23,224 to 690,600. The Decombinator software suite was used to annotate V, J and CDR3 in the TCR reads. For PS versus PT1 abundance plots, all samples were subsampled to the same number of TCRs (28,000). Expanded TCRs were defined as absent before sensitization and observed at least eight times at the 2-week time point. TCRdb passed the public sequencing reads through fastp at Q25 and MiXCR, retaining productive beta sequences. All rows with the same CDR3 protein become a single entry with the most common DNA and genes. The V and J calls and clone size come from TCRdb's table, not from the authors' own analysis. The table for this sample lists 65,000 to 95,000 distinct CDR3 sequences; 8.6% of them were counted only once. Jointly, the top ten make up 1.7% of the sample.

Broader findings and caveats from the paper: No change with DPC sensitization was found in the number of TCRs above 1 in 1000 frequency, and no evidence of global repertoire structure alterations was found. Repeated subsampling changed both the strength of the expansion versus patch-test correlation and the threshold at which that correlation became significant.

This clonotype was detected many times. Its antigen target is currently unknown. No qualities accompany the bases; no much larger clone lies one base away. The material sequenced was whole blood. The chain was built from TRBV5-1 and TRBJ2-3; the junction holds 11 bases that match TRBD1. The TCR comes from a female donor in good health. Some clones in this sample may be carry-over from other donors' samples. The sequenced DNA is TGCGCCAGCAGCTTATTCTGGACAGGGGGCCTGAGAGATACGCAGTATTTT. Its product reads: CASSLFWTGGLRDTQYF.